These T cell receptor beta chains were read from a single sample in a study of early stage breast cancer tumors. Sequencing was performed with immunoSEQ multiplex PCR; in TCRdb, only in-frame clones are kept and a portion is missing. The sample holds tens of thousands of clones, under 60% seen once. The sequencing input was breast tumor tissue. The receptors come from a person between 50 and 60 years old with breast cancer. Each CDR3 is given with its conserved first and last residue. The D gene is left open where the match is weak. Rows may omit the clone size; those that give it use once, few, many or a size class.

j_call: TRBJ2-1; clone_size: -; v_call: TRBV5-8; d_call: TRBD2; cdr3_nt: TGTGCCAGCCGACTAGCGGGAGGGCCCAGCTACAATGAGCAGTTCTTC; cdr3_aa: CASRLAGGPSYNEQFF
j_call: TRBJ1-2; clone_size: -; v_call: TRBV30; d_call: -; cdr3_nt: TGTGCCTGGAGTCGCAGAGATGGCTACACCTTC; cdr3_aa: CAWSRRDGYTF
j_call: TRBJ2-3; clone_size: -; v_call: TRBV19; d_call: TRBD2; cdr3_nt: TGTGCCAGTAGTATCTTAGCGGGAGCAGAGACAGATACGCAGTATTTT; cdr3_aa: CASSILAGAETDTQYF
j_call: TRBJ2-7; clone_size: -; v_call: TRBV7-9; d_call: -; cdr3_nt: TGTGCCAGCAGCTTTGTTGGGGGCTCTTCTCACGAGCAGTACTTC; cdr3_aa: CASSFVGGSSHEQYF
j_call: TRBJ1-2; clone_size: -; v_call: TRBV5-1; d_call: -; cdr3_nt: TGCGCCAGCAGCTCTGGGGGGGCGGGCGACTATGGCTACACCTTC; cdr3_aa: CASSSGGAGDYGYTF
j_call: TRBJ2-5; clone_size: medium-sized; v_call: TRBV2; d_call: -; cdr3_nt: TGTGCCAGCAGTGAAGCGTTGCTGGGGGAGACCCAGTACTTC; cdr3_aa: CASSEALLGETQYF
j_call: TRBJ2-2; clone_size: -; v_call: TRBV19; d_call: -; cdr3_nt: TGTGCCAGTATCAAAACGACGAACACCGGGGAGCTGTTTTTT; cdr3_aa: CASIKTTNTGELFF
j_call: TRBJ1-3; clone_size: -; v_call: TRBV5-6; d_call: -; cdr3_nt: TGTGCCAGCAGCTTGGAAGGGGGACTCTCTGGAAACACCATATATTTT; cdr3_aa: CASSLEGGLSGNTIYF
j_call: TRBJ2-7; clone_size: -; v_call: TRBV10-3; d_call: -; cdr3_nt: TGTGCCATCAGTGACCTGCTGGGGGAAGCCCCCATGGTAAGAGGCTACGAGCAGTACTTC; cdr3_aa: CAISDLLGEAPMVRGYEQYF
j_call: TRBJ1-1; clone_size: few; v_call: TRBV4-1; d_call: -; cdr3_nt: TGCGCCAGCAGCCAAGCTTCCGGACGGGGAGCTTTCTTT; cdr3_aa: CASSQASGRGAFF
j_call: TRBJ2-1; clone_size: -; v_call: TRBV7-3; d_call: TRBD2; cdr3_nt: TGTGCCAGCAGCCGGGCGGGAGAGCCCTACAATGAGCAGTTCTTC; cdr3_aa: CASSRAGEPYNEQFF
j_call: TRBJ2-5; clone_size: -; v_call: TRBV7-8; d_call: -; cdr3_nt: TGTGCCAGCGGACCCGATAACCAAGAGACCCAGTACTTC; cdr3_aa: CASGPDNQETQYF
j_call: TRBJ1-5; clone_size: -; v_call: TRBV6-5; d_call: -; cdr3_nt: TGTGCCAGCAGTTACGCGTCAGGGAATCAGCCCCAGCATTTT; cdr3_aa: CASSYASGNQPQHF
j_call: TRBJ1-1; clone_size: -; v_call: TRBV5-1; d_call: -; cdr3_nt: TGCGCCAGCAGCTTGGAGGGGGGTACCACTGAAGCTTTCTTT; cdr3_aa: CASSLEGGTTEAFF
j_call: TRBJ1-2; clone_size: -; v_call: TRBV9; d_call: -; cdr3_nt: TGTGCCAGCAGCGATGCCTCGGGAATCGCTGGAGGCTACACCTTC; cdr3_aa: CASSDASGIAGGYTF
j_call: TRBJ2-5; clone_size: few; v_call: TRBV27; d_call: -; cdr3_nt: TGTGCCAGCAGTTTAACACTAGGAGGGCAAGAGACCCAGTACTTC; cdr3_aa: CASSLTLGGQETQYF
j_call: TRBJ2-7; clone_size: -; v_call: TRBV30; d_call: -; cdr3_nt: TGTGCCTGGAGTGTACTGTCGGGGAGCGAGCAGTACTTC; cdr3_aa: CAWSVLSGSEQYF
j_call: TRBJ2-1; clone_size: -; v_call: TRBV9; d_call: -; cdr3_nt: TGTGCCAGCAGCGTAGTGTGGAGGGCCGAATACAATGAGCAGTTCTTC; cdr3_aa: CASSVVWRAEYNEQFF
j_call: TRBJ2-3; clone_size: -; v_call: TRBV29-1; d_call: TRBD2; cdr3_nt: TGCAGCGTGTTTTCTAGCGGGAGAGGCACAGATACGCAGTATTTT; cdr3_aa: CSVFSSGRGTDTQYF
j_call: TRBJ2-5; clone_size: few; v_call: TRBV30; d_call: -; cdr3_nt: TGTGCCTGGAGTGGACCTCCTAGAGAGACCCAGTACTTC; cdr3_aa: CAWSGPPRETQYF
j_call: TRBJ2-1; clone_size: -; v_call: TRBV15; d_call: TRBD2; cdr3_nt: TGTGCCACCAGCGTCAAGCGGGAGGCTTACAATGAGCAGTTCTTC; cdr3_aa: CATSVKREAYNEQFF
j_call: TRBJ1-3; clone_size: -; v_call: TRBV25-1; d_call: -; cdr3_nt: TGTGCCAGCTCTTCCCGGGGGCAGGGAAACACCATATATTTT; cdr3_aa: CASSSRGQGNTIYF
j_call: TRBJ2-3; clone_size: -; v_call: TRBV7-6; d_call: TRBD2; cdr3_nt: TGTGCCAGCAGCTTAGGAGGCGGGAGGGCCCTGGATACGCAGTATTTT; cdr3_aa: CASSLGGGRALDTQYF
j_call: TRBJ2-3; clone_size: -; v_call: TRBV11-3; d_call: TRBD2; cdr3_nt: TGTGCCAGCAGCTGGGCTCTAGCGGGAGGGCCAGATACGCAGTATTTT; cdr3_aa: CASSWALAGGPDTQYF
j_call: TRBJ2-5; clone_size: -; v_call: TRBV2; d_call: -; cdr3_nt: TGTGCCAGCAGTGATCTCGGGAAGACCCAGTACTTC; cdr3_aa: CASSDLGKTQYF
j_call: TRBJ2-2; clone_size: -; v_call: TRBV19; d_call: TRBD2; cdr3_nt: TGTGCCAGTAGTCTTATAGCGGGAGGGCCTCAGGGCACCGGGGAGCTGTTTTTT; cdr3_aa: CASSLIAGGPQGTGELFF
j_call: TRBJ2-2; clone_size: -; v_call: TRBV6-5; d_call: -; cdr3_nt: TGTGCCAGCAGTAACCCTGGGACCTACTCCGGGGAGCTGTTTTTT; cdr3_aa: CASSNPGTYSGELFF
j_call: TRBJ2-7; clone_size: -; v_call: TRBV7-2; d_call: -; cdr3_nt: TGTGCCAGCAGGGGGCCCACGGCCTACGAGCAGTACTTC; cdr3_aa: CASRGPTAYEQYF
j_call: TRBJ1-5; clone_size: few; v_call: TRBV18; d_call: TRBD1; cdr3_nt: TGTGCCAGCTCACCCGGGACAGGGATCAGCAATCAGCCCCAGCATTTT; cdr3_aa: CASSPGTGISNQPQHF
j_call: TRBJ1-1; clone_size: few; v_call: TRBV7-3; d_call: TRBD1; cdr3_nt: TGTGCCAGCAGCTCCCGGACAGGGAGGGGCACTGAAGCTTTCTTT; cdr3_aa: CASSSRTGRGTEAFF
j_call: TRBJ2-2; clone_size: few; v_call: TRBV5-6; d_call: -; cdr3_nt: TGTGCCAGCAGCTTCGGGGGCAGGGGGAACACCGGGGAGCTGTTTTTT; cdr3_aa: CASSFGGRGNTGELFF
j_call: TRBJ2-7; clone_size: -; v_call: TRBV7-3; d_call: -; cdr3_nt: TGTGCCAGCAGCTTACCGGTAAGGCAGTACTTC; cdr3_aa: CASSLPVRQYF
j_call: TRBJ1-5; clone_size: -; v_call: TRBV6-5; d_call: -; cdr3_nt: TGTGCCAGCAGCCCAGAGGGGGGGGTTAATCAGCCCCAGCATTTT; cdr3_aa: CASSPEGGVNQPQHF
j_call: TRBJ2-5; clone_size: few; v_call: TRBV4-1; d_call: TRBD2; cdr3_nt: TGCGCCAGCAGCCAAGAGAAGCGGGAGGGTCCCCACCAAGAGACCCAGTACTTC; cdr3_aa: CASSQEKREGPHQETQYF
j_call: TRBJ1-1; clone_size: -; v_call: TRBV7-9; d_call: TRBD1; cdr3_nt: TGTGCCAGCAGCTTACCCAGGGGGGGAGTTGACACTGAAGCTTTCTTT; cdr3_aa: CASSLPRGGVDTEAFF
j_call: TRBJ1-2; clone_size: once; v_call: TRBV18; d_call: -; cdr3_nt: TGTGCCAGCTCACCTGGGCGGGAAACCTATGGCTACACCTTC; cdr3_aa: CASSPGRETYGYTF
j_call: TRBJ2-7; clone_size: few; v_call: TRBV25-1; d_call: -; cdr3_nt: TGTGCCAGCAGCATCGAACTAGCACAGTACTTC; cdr3_aa: CASSIELAQYF
j_call: TRBJ1-2; clone_size: -; v_call: TRBV5-4; d_call: -; cdr3_nt: TGTGCCAGCAGCTTGGATCTGGGTCTAGTTGGCTACACCTTC; cdr3_aa: CASSLDLGLVGYTF
j_call: TRBJ2-7; clone_size: -; v_call: TRBV2; d_call: -; cdr3_nt: TGTGCCAGCAGTGGATTCGACGAGCAGTACTTC; cdr3_aa: CASSGFDEQYF
j_call: TRBJ2-1; clone_size: -; v_call: TRBV5-1; d_call: -; cdr3_nt: TGCGCCAGCAGCTTGGGAGCGACCTCCTACAATGAGCAGTTCTTC; cdr3_aa: CASSLGATSYNEQFF
j_call: TRBJ2-1; clone_size: -; v_call: TRBV10-3; d_call: TRBD2; cdr3_nt: TGTGCCATCAGTCAGACTAGCGGGGGGGCCAATGAGCAGTTCTTC; cdr3_aa: CAISQTSGGANEQFF
j_call: TRBJ2-7; clone_size: -; v_call: TRBV6-5; d_call: -; cdr3_nt: TGTGCCAGTTCGGGATATGGAGCCTACGAGCAGTACTTC; cdr3_aa: CASSGYGAYEQYF
j_call: TRBJ2-6; clone_size: -; v_call: TRBV5-1; d_call: TRBD2; cdr3_nt: TGCGCCAGCAGCGCGGGACTAGCGGGGGGATCTGGGGCCAACGTCCTGACTTTC; cdr3_aa: CASSAGLAGGSGANVLTF
j_call: TRBJ2-5; clone_size: few; v_call: TRBV6-6; d_call: -; cdr3_nt: TGTGCCATACTGAGCGGGCAGACCCAGTACTTC; cdr3_aa: CAILSGQTQYF
j_call: TRBJ1-1; clone_size: -; v_call: TRBV2; d_call: -; cdr3_nt: TGTGCCAGCAGTGACACTGAAGCTTTCTTT; cdr3_aa: CASSDTEAFF
j_call: TRBJ2-1; clone_size: few; v_call: TRBV4-3; d_call: -; cdr3_nt: TGCGCCAGCAGCCAAGATGTAGGGTCTTGGAACAATGAGCAGTTCTTC; cdr3_aa: CASSQDVGSWNNEQFF
j_call: TRBJ2-7; clone_size: -; v_call: TRBV2; d_call: -; cdr3_nt: TGTGCCAGCACTACAGGGATACACGAGCAGTACTTC; cdr3_aa: CASTTGIHEQYF
j_call: TRBJ1-2; clone_size: -; v_call: TRBV7-9; d_call: -; cdr3_nt: TGTGCCAGCAGCTCAATATCAGGGTATGCTGGCTACACCTTC; cdr3_aa: CASSSISGYAGYTF
j_call: TRBJ2-7; clone_size: few; v_call: TRBV7-8; d_call: -; cdr3_nt: TGTGCCAGCAGCCCTCGTGCCTCCTACGAGCAGTACTTC; cdr3_aa: CASSPRASYEQYF
j_call: TRBJ1-1; clone_size: -; v_call: TRBV4-3; d_call: -; cdr3_nt: TGCGCCAGCAGCCAAACGATACAGGTTAAAACTGAAGCTTTCTTT; cdr3_aa: CASSQTIQVKTEAFF
j_call: TRBJ1-1; clone_size: -; v_call: TRBV6-5; d_call: -; cdr3_nt: TGTGCCAGCAGTTACTCGTACCAGGGAGCGCAAAAAGCTTTCTTT; cdr3_aa: CASSYSYQGAQKAFF
j_call: TRBJ2-7; clone_size: medium-sized; v_call: TRBV10-2; d_call: TRBD2; cdr3_nt: TGCGCCAGCATAGATCCAGCGGGAGGCCACTACGAGCAGTACTTC; cdr3_aa: CASIDPAGGHYEQYF
j_call: TRBJ2-3; clone_size: once; v_call: TRBV28; d_call: TRBD2; cdr3_nt: TGTGCCAGCAGTTTCGGGCTAGCGGGGGTGCCAGATACGCAGTATTTT; cdr3_aa: CASSFGLAGVPDTQYF
j_call: TRBJ1-1; clone_size: few; v_call: TRBV5-4; d_call: -; cdr3_nt: TGTGCCAGCAGGGACGCCCTAGGCACTGAAGCTTTCTTT; cdr3_aa: CASRDALGTEAFF